This T cell receptor (beta chain) was retrieved from a study of blood T cell repertoires in COVID-19. Germline V lookup: CDR1 MGHRA, CDR2 YSYEKL. The CDR3 has 12 residues. V lost 4 bases, J lost 8 bases, and 11 bases lay in between. The table came from immunoSEQ multiplex PCR; TCRdb's copy has only in-frame clones and leaves some out. The profile shows under 350,000 clones, around nine tenths of them singletons. Patients of the Seattle cohort, enrolled during active infection, were followed longitudinally. The chain uses TRBV4-1 and TRBJ1-1; D remains ambiguous. Sequences were obtained from peripheral blood. This clonotype originated in a woman aged 30 to 39 with COVID-19, enrolled during active disease. The CDR3 sequence is CASSPRTGEAFF. The CDR3 DNA follows: TGCGCCAGCAGCCCGAGGACGGGGGAAGCTTTCTTT.